This passage covers 31 T cell receptor beta chains from one sample sequenced in a study of blood T cell repertoires in COVID-19. This table comes from immunoSEQ multiplex PCR, and its TCRdb copy is limited to in-frame clones, with some not included. The table has under 300,000 clones, about 80% seen once. The sequenced sample consisted of peripheral blood. These receptors came from a woman older than 75 with active or convalescent COVID-19.

The rearrangement uses TRBV29-1 and TRBJ1-6, with 7 bases aligning to TRBD1. J gave up 7 bases and V 4 bases, and 4 bases lay outside the gene matches. Germline CDR1 reads SQVTM; CDR2 reads ANQGSEA. CDR3 length: 13 residues. Here the CDR3 reads CSVGDSENSPLHF. The CDR3 coding sequence is TGCAGCGTTGGGGACAGTGAAAATTCACCCCTCCACTTT.

This clone has only a few counts. V usage is TRBV10-2 and J usage is TRBJ1-4; TRBD1 matches at 9 bases. Germline-derived CDR1 and CDR2 are WSHSY and SAAADI. The CDR3 covers 16 residues. The J segment lost 10 bases and the V segment lost 4 bases, leaving 13 bases of the junction unmatched. Here the CDR3 DNA reads TGCGCCAGCAGTGCCACAGGGGGCGCGTCAGGCGGAAAACTGTTTTTT. As protein: CASSATGGASGGKLFF.

The chain carries TRBV18 and TRBJ1-4; a possible D gene is TRBD1 (5 bases). Germline V gene data show CDR1 as KGHSH and CDR2 as LQKENI. The V and J ends lost 3 bases and 0 bases respectively, with 11 bases between them. The CDR3 is 16 residues long. CDR3 nucleotide sequence: TGTGCCAGCTCACCCAGTGGGGCAGCAACTAATGAAAAACTGTTTTTT. It yields the protein CASSPSGAATNEKLFF.

The rearrangement joins TRBV11-2 to TRBJ1-1, with D hard to call. The ends were cut back, 6 bases at V and 1 base at J, with 12 bases in the middle. The CDR3 consists of 14 residues. CDR1 is SGHAT, CDR2 FQNNGV, per germline. The CDR3 DNA follows: TGTGCCAGCAGTACCCCAAACAGGAACACTGAAGCTTTCTTT. It encodes CASSTPNRNTEAFF.

This chain uses TRBV5-5 with TRBJ2-1; TRBD2 might be the D (6 bases). The V and J ends lost 3 bases and 4 bases respectively, with 14 bases between them. There are 15 residues in the CDR3. Per the germline V gene, CDR1 is SGHKS and CDR2 is YYEKEE (reference sequence). For the CDR3, the DNA is TGTGCCAGCAGCTCCCTTTCCGGGACTTACAATGAGCAGTTCTTC. It specifies CASSSLSGTYNEQFF.

The V call is TRBV10-3, the J call TRBJ1-5; 9 nucleotides line up with TRBD1. The ends lost 5 bases at V and 4 bases at J; junction bases unmatched: 6. CDR1 ENHRY and CDR2 SYGVKD come from the germline V gene. The length of the CDR3 is 15 residues. Here the CDR3 reads CAISSPGQGNQPQHF. The CDR3 DNA follows: TGTGCCATCAGTAGCCCGGGACAGGGAAATCAGCCCCAGCATTTT.

The V and J genes are TRBV11-3 and TRBJ2-3; D may be TRBD1 (7 bases). Germline loops: CDR1 SGHNT, CDR2 YENEEA. V gave up 2 bases and J gave up 2 bases, with 14 bases separating them. The CDR3 loop spans 16 amino acids. The CDR3 reads CASSLMPGGLTDTQYF. CDR3 in DNA: TGTGCCAGCAGCTTAATGCCAGGGGGGCTCACAGATACGCAGTATTTT.

The chain recombines TRBV28 with TRBJ1-2; 7 nucleotides line up with TRBD1. CDR1 and CDR2 (germline): MDHEN, SYDVKM. V lost 4 bases, J lost 2 bases, and 10 bases stayed unmatched. This CDR3 has 16 amino acids. DNA of the CDR3: TGTGCCAGCAGTTCGATGACAGGGAAGAAGAACTATGGCTACACCTTC. This translates into CASSSMTGKKNYGYTF.

This CDR3 is CASSVGGHNSPLHF. In nucleotides, the CDR3 is TGTGCCAGCAGCGTAGGCGGCCATAATTCACCCCTCCACTTT. The rearrangement uses TRBV9 and TRBJ1-6; D not resolved. The length of the CDR3 is 14 residues. Trimming pared 0 bases from V and 5 bases from J, leaving 6 bases between. Per the germline V gene, CDR1 is SGDLS and CDR2 is YYNGEE.

The chain is built from TRBV6-1 and TRBJ2-3, with a possible D match to TRBD2 (6 bases). In germline, CDR1 is MNHNS, CDR2 SASEGT. The CDR3 is 17 residues long. Between the trimmed V and J ends, which lost 4 bases and 0 bases, there was a span of 17 bases. CDR3 sequence reads: CASSAGLQTTSTDTQYF. In nucleotides, the CDR3 is TGTGCCAGCAGTGCGGGACTTCAAACCACTAGCACAGATACGCAGTATTTT.

As for this clone: Other DNA variants within this sample encode the same CDR3. This sequence joins TRBV28 and TRBJ1-2; TRBD1 aligns across 7 bases. Germline-derived CDR1 and CDR2 are MDHEN and SYDVKM. The CDR3 is made up of 12 amino acids. V shed 8 bases, J shed 8 bases, and the junction held 8 bases outside the gene matches. The CDR3 DNA reads TGTGCCAGCCGCCCAGGGGGTGGGGGCTACACCTTC. Its translation: CASRPGGGGYTF.

This rearrangement joins TRBV15 to TRBJ1-1, with 12 bases lining up with TRBD1. After removal of 4 bases from V and 11 bases from J, the junction contained 11 bases not matched to a gene. Germline V CDR1 and CDR2: LNHNV, YYDKDF (reference sequence). The CDR3 is 15 amino acids. The CDR3 sequence: CATSKGDRGLQAAFF. The DNA for the CDR3 is TGTGCCACCAGCAAAGGGGACAGGGGGCTTCAAGCGGCTTTCTTT.

The chain is built from TRBV15 and TRBJ2-1, with D unclear. This CDR3 region has 15 residues. Trimming shortened V by 2 bases and J by 4 bases, and 12 bases separated the two germline ends. CDR1 and CDR2 (germline): LNHNV, YYDKDF (reference sequence). The CDR3 loop reads CATSRPNDWYNEQFF. DNA for the CDR3: TGTGCCACCAGCAGACCCAACGACTGGTACAATGAGCAGTTCTTC. The full variable domain, with the rest looked up from reference TRBV15 and TRBJ2-1, is DAMVIQNPRYQVTQFGKPVTLSCSQTLNHNVMYWYQQKSSQAPKLLFHYYDKDFNNEADTPDNFQSRRPNTSFCFLDIRSPGLGDTAMYLCATSRPNDWYNEQFFGPGTRLTVL.

This sequence joins TRBV18 and TRBJ1-1; D might be TRBD1 (6 bases). Germline loops: CDR1 KGHSH, CDR2 LQKENI. This CDR3 region has 16 residues. Trimming pared 3 bases from V and 0 bases from J, leaving 14 bases between. DNA for the CDR3: TGTGCCAGCTCACCCCGGCTCGGGACATTGAACACTGAAGCTTTCTTT. Amino acids: CASSPRLGTLNTEAFF.

The chain has TRBV13 and TRBJ2-7, with 8 bases aligning to TRBD1. V lost 5 bases and J lost 0; bases outside the gene matches: 9. The CDR3 has 16 residues. The germline gives CDR1 PRHDT, CDR2 FYEKMQ (reference sequence). The CDR3 reads CASSMITGGSSYEQYF. For the CDR3, the DNA is TGTGCCAGCAGCATGATAACAGGGGGGAGCTCCTACGAGCAGTACTTC.

V is TRBV11-1 and J is TRBJ2-7; D call uncertain. The germline V gene encodes CDR1 SGHAT and CDR2 FQDESV (reference sequence). This CDR3 spans 11 amino acids. Deletions cut 5 bases from V and 6 bases from J, with 8 bases between. The CDR3 sequence is CASSHTIEQYF. The CDR3, as DNA: TGTGCCAGCAGCCATACTATCGAGCAGTACTTC.

J is TRBJ1-4 and V is TRBV5-6; no reliable D call. The CDR3 sequence is 15 residues long. Germline assignment: CDR1 SGHDT and CDR2 YYEEEE. V lost 2 bases and J lost 1, with 9 bases in between. CDR3 sequence: CASSFSELTNEKLFF. CDR3 DNA sequence: TGTGCCAGCAGCTTTTCAGAATTAACTAATGAAAAACTGTTTTTT.

This clone was recorded at least ten times. V gene TRBV30 combines with J gene TRBJ1-6; unclear D gene. The CDR3 length is 13 residues. The ends were cut back, 2 bases at V and 6 bases at J, with 8 bases in the middle. Germline CDR1 is GTSNPN and CDR2 is SVGIG (reference sequence). CDR3 in amino acids: CAWSLGVNSPLHF. The DNA for the CDR3 is TGTGCCTGGAGTCTCGGGGTTAATTCACCCCTCCACTTT.

V and J are TRBV6-5 and TRBJ1-1; possible D gene TRBD1, 5 bases. Germline values: CDR1 MNHEY, CDR2 SVGAGI. This CDR3 is 14 amino acids long. Trimming removed 7 bases at V and 1 base at J, with 13 bases between. As DNA, the CDR3 is TGTGCCAGCACACTATCAGGACAGAACACTGAAGCTTTCTTT. Protein: CASTLSGQNTEAFF.

This clone was seen more than once but under ten times. The J gene is TRBJ2-1, the V gene TRBV7-2; D unresolved. Trimming left V 2 bases short and J 0 bases short, with 17 bases between. CDR1 is SGHTA and CDR2 is FQGNSA in the germline V gene. This CDR3 has 18 residues. The CDR3 sequence: CASSLYAMRMSSYNEQFF. CDR3 DNA: TGTGCCAGCAGCTTATATGCAATGAGGATGAGCTCCTACAATGAGCAGTTCTTC. Drawing the rest from reference TRBV7-2 and TRBJ2-1, the complete variable domain is GAGVSQSPSNKVTEKGKDVELRCDPISGHTALYWYRQSLGQGLEFLIYFQGNSAPDKSGLPSDRFSAERTGGSVSTLTIQRTQQEDSAVYLCASSLYAMRMSSYNEQFFGPGTRLTVL.

This rearrangement joins TRBV20-1 to TRBJ1-5; D is unresolved. This CDR3 comprises 12 residues. Trimming cost V 3 bases and J 10 bases, with 13 bases left between them. Germline V gene data show CDR1 as DFQATT and CDR2 as SNEGSKA (reference sequence). The DNA for the CDR3 is TGCAGTGCTAGTGCCGAGTTTTGTCCCCAGCATTTT. Its protein product is CSASAEFCPQHF.

J is TRBJ1-4 and V is TRBV20-1; D gene ambiguous. Deletions cut 3 bases from V and 1 base from J, with 9 bases between. The CDR3 covers 14 residues. CDR1 DFQATT and CDR2 SNEGSKA come from the germline V gene (reference sequence). The CDR3 DNA follows: TGCAGTGCTAGTACAGCGGGAACTAATGAAAAACTGTTTTTT. Translating it yields CSASTAGTNEKLFF.

This clone came up once. The chain carries TRBV11-2 and TRBJ2-2, with 13 nucleotides matching TRBD2. Germline CDR1 reads SGHAT; CDR2 reads FQNNGV. V trimming: 1 base; J trimming: 1 base; junction bases outside the gene matches: 3. This CDR3 comprises 18 residues. The CDR3 nucleotides read TGTGCCAGCAGCTTAGGGACTAGCGGGAGTAGGAACACCGGGGAGCTGTTTTTT. Residues: CASSLGTSGSRNTGELFF.

The rearrangement joins TRBV9 to TRBJ2-1, with TRBD2 matching over 13 bases. This CDR3 is 17 amino acids long. From germline, CDR1 is SGDLS and CDR2 YYNGEE. The ends lost 0 bases at V and 10 bases at J; junction bases unmatched: 10. CDR3 protein: CASSVAAPTSGREEQFF. The CDR3 region has the DNA TGTGCCAGCAGCGTAGCTGCCCCAACTAGCGGGAGGGAGGAGCAGTTCTTC.

The gene calls are TRBV19 and TRBJ2-5; 10 bases line up with TRBD2. The CDR3 consists of 15 residues. In germline, CDR1 is LNHDA, CDR2 SQIVND (reference sequence). After removal of 3 bases from V and 1 base from J, the junction contained 2 bases not matched to a gene. The CDR3 DNA sequence: TGTGCCAGTAGTATGGCTAGCGGGGGCCAAGAGACCCAGTACTTC. Protein: CASSMASGGQETQYF.

V usage is TRBV14 and J usage is TRBJ2-5; 7 bases agree with TRBD1. V shed 4 bases and J 5 bases; nucleotides not matched to a gene: 10. Germline lookup yields CDR1 SGHDN and CDR2 FVKESK. This CDR3 spans 15 amino acids. The CDR3 nucleotides read TGTGCCAGCAGCCTTAGACAGGGCGGTCGGGAGACCCAGTACTTC. Protein: CASSLRQGGRETQYF.

This clone was seen a few times. The chain has TRBV3-1 (or the pseudogene TRBV3-2) and TRBJ2-7; 7 bases agree with TRBD1. Losses at the gene ends were 4 bases for V and 3 bases for J; bases not matched to a gene: 3. The V gene's germline CDR1 is LGHDT and CDR2 YNNKEL (reference sequence). The CDR3 length is 13 residues. The CDR3 nucleotides read TGTGCCAGCAGCCCGACAGGGATCTACGAGCAGTACTTC. Its translation is CASSPTGIYEQYF.

The chain joins TRBV28 to TRBJ1-5; D uncertain. Trimming pared 8 bases from V and 5 bases from J, leaving 10 bases between. Germline V CDR1 and CDR2: MDHEN, SYDVKM. The CDR3 consists of 12 residues. CDR3 DNA: TGTGCCAGCGCTGGGCTCGATCAGCCCCAGCATTTT. It yields the protein CASAGLDQPQHF.

The J gene is TRBJ2-2, the V gene TRBV27; TRBD2 aligns across 14 bases. CDR1 MNHEY and CDR2 SMNVEV come from the germline V gene (reference sequence). The CDR3 spans 17 residues. Trimming at V came to 10 bases and at J to 1 base, leaving 8 bases not matched to a gene. CDR3 region: CANPPGLAGVNTGELFF. The CDR3 DNA follows: TGTGCCAACCCGCCGGGACTAGCGGGAGTGAACACCGGGGAGCTGTTTTTT.

This sequence joins TRBV7-9 and TRBJ2-1, with 10 bases lining up with TRBD1. The trim removed 6 bases at V and 4 bases at J, leaving 3 bases unmatched. Germline V gene lookup returns CDR1 SEHNR and CDR2 FQNEAQ (reference sequence). This CDR3 has 14 residues. In DNA form, the CDR3 reads TGTGCCAGCAGGGGACAGGGGCAGTACAATGAGCAGTTCTTC. Amino acids: CASRGQGQYNEQFF.

This chain joins TRBV5-4 and TRBJ1-2, with D possibly TRBD1 on 5 matching bases. V was pared by 4 bases and J by 4 bases, with 11 bases between. Per germline, CDR1 SGHNT and CDR2 YYREEE (reference sequence). The CDR3 extends over 13 amino acids. CDR3 region: CASSTDRVYGYTF. DNA of the CDR3: TGTGCCAGCAGCACCGACAGAGTCTATGGCTACACCTTC.